The clone carrying this T cell receptor beta chain has only a few counts. These data originate in a study of sequential checkpoint blockade in melanoma. Study information: After both sequences, patients received maintenance nivolumab. TCRbeta immunosequencing was performed on DNA from over 90 pretreatment melanoma tumor samples.

V lost 7 bases, J lost 7 bases, and 16 bases lay in between. This CDR3 comprises 13 residues. Germline assignment: CDR1 MNHGY and CDR2 SAAAGT. Treatment reported: randomized to nivolumab then ipilimumab (arm A) or the reverse (arm B). None of the patients previously received DNA-damaging chemotherapy. Produced via immunoSEQ multiplex PCR; TCRdb's table is partial and in-frame only. The sample lists 3,000 to 4,000 clones, 15% to 20% occurring once. The sample here was tumor tissue (inferred from file names), taken from a patient given nivolumab and ipilimumab in sequence. The TCR sequence derives from a human donor with melanoma. V is TRBV6-8 and J is TRBJ1-2; D uncertain. CDR3 in DNA: TGTGCCAGCATGAGGAGGGTTCGGAGTGGCTACACCTTC. Protein sequence: CASMRRVRSGYTF.